This TCR beta chain was recorded in a study of monozygotic twins with inflammatory bowel disease (dated by TCRdb to 2018 to 2020). A note on the overall study: The full study comprised 28 monozygotic twin pairs: nine German pairs (four IBD-concordant, five IBD-discordant) and 19 IBD-discordant Danish pairs. The search for disease-associated traits relied mainly on comparing, within discordant pairs, IBD patients with their genetically identical healthy co-twins. Each individual had, on average, about 151 000 unique TCRalpha sequences and 181 000 unique TCRbeta sequences available for analysis. Overall results and qualifications from the work: Background noise and inter-individual variability may have been introduced into the repertoires by the differing immunosuppressive treatments among patients. Repertoire similarity did not differ between concordant and discordant twins, which could be due to limited statistical power. Different T cell subtypes could not be distinguished in the analysis. IBD patients shared fewer clonotypes with other individuals than healthy twins did, most markedly in patients showing signs of disease activity. The results gave no support for a single strong signal or clonotype linked to IBD. A decrease in TCRbeta repertoire diversity, as measured by inverse Simpson index, was observed in IBD patients compared with their healthy co-twins.

CDR1 and CDR2 were assigned from the germline V gene (reference sequence) as DFQATT and SNEGSKA. Inclusive of the bounding cysteine and phenylalanine, the CDR3 is 16 residues long. There is no recorded DNA. About this clonotype: It has no known antigen specificity.

To prepare the library, 5' RACE was applied. Each TCR library was prepared from about 4,000 ng of total RNA. For each sample, cDNA was synthesized in eight separate reactions using SMARTScribe reverse transcriptase. During cDNA synthesis, unique molecular identifiers containing a 6-nucleotide sample barcode were introduced by template switching. Amplification of TCRalpha and TCRbeta cDNA involved two nested PCRs of approximately 16 and 10 cycles, and each PCR was followed by bead purification. Before amplification, cDNA was treated with uracil DNA-glycosylase and purified using the QIAquick PCR purification kit. The second PCR was the step at which Illumina TruSeq-compatible adapters and sample-specific barcodes were added. TapeStation and Qubit were used to check library quality and concentration, and 4 to 6 ng of each library was pooled. Sequencing of pooled libraries was carried out on an Illumina HiSeq2500 single-index Rapid Run using 2 x 100 bp reads and custom sequencing primers. Per the source publication's procedure: MiGEC version 1.2.6 was used for UMI-based consensus assembly, which corrected PCR and sequencing errors. MiXCR version 2.1.1 was used to carry out V(D)J alignment, clonotype assembly and CDR3 extraction. Gene usage, clonotype sharing and MAIT/NKT TCR abundance were normalised by analysing the top 1000, 10 000 and 20 000 clonotypes per sample. Diversity was computed as the inverse Simpson index with the vegan R package after downsampling to 27 000 UMIs. Paired Mann-Whitney U tests were applied to discordant twin pairs, with Benjamini-Hochberg correction for multiple testing. After the reads were reprocessed by TCRdb, one entry was made per CDR3 protein sequence, with no DNA. It is TCRdb's table, rather than the study itself, that gives the V and J calls and clone size. In this sample's table one finds 400,000 to 500,000 distinct CDR3 sequences. The ten most abundant clones make up more than 2% of the sample.

A roughly 2.5 ml peripheral blood sample was drawn into PAXgene tubes per donor and stored at -80°C. Without T cell sorting, total RNA was isolated from whole blood using the PAXgene blood miRNA kit on an automated QIAcube. Peripheral blood from monozygotic twin pairs, either concordant or discordant for inflammatory bowel disease, underwent deep TCRalpha and TCRbeta repertoire profiling that used unique molecular barcoding. Smoking habits were recorded for all twin pairs, and each individual was classified as a current, former or never smoker. This sequence originates from a human donor with ulcerative colitis or Crohn's disease, or a healthy co-twin of an affected twin (not recorded which). The chain is assembled from TRBV20-1 and TRBJ1-6; the D gene TCRdb calls, TRBD1, cannot be checked with no DNA. What was sequenced was blood. CDR3 reads: CSASPQGSSYNSPLHF.